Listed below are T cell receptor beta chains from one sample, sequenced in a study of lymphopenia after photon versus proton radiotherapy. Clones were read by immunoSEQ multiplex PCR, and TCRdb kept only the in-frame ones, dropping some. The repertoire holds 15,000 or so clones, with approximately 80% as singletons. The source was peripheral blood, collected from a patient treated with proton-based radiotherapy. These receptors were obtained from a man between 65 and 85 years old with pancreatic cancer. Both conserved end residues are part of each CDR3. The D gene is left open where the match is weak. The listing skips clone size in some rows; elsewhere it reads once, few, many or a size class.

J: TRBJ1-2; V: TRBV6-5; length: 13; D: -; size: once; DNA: TGTGCCAGCAACTTGGGTTTCGGCTATGGCTACACCTTC; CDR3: CASNLGFGYGYTF
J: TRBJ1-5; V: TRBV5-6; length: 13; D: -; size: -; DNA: TGTGCCAGCAGCTCGTATAGCAATCAGCCCCAGCATTTT; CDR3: CASSSYSNQPQHF
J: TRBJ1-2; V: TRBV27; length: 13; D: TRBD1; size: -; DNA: TGTGCCAGCAGCCCCAGTCAGGGGGCTGGCTACACCTTC; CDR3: CASSPSQGAGYTF
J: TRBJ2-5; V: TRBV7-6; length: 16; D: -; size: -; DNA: TGTGCCAGCAGCTCAGACGGGGGCGCGTATTCTGGGACCCAGTACTTC; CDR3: CASSSDGGAYSGTQYF
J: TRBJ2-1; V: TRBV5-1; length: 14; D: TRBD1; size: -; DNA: TGCGCCAGCGGAGCCGGGACAGGAGGGGATGAGCAGTTCTTC; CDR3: CASGAGTGGDEQFF
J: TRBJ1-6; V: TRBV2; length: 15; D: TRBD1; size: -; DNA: TGTGCCAGCAGTCCGAGACAGGGGGCGGGATCACCCCTCCACTTT; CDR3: CASSPRQGAGSPLHF
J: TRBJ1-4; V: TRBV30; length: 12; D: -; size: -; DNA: TGTGCCTGGCAAAATCCCAATGAAAAACTGTTTTTT; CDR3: CAWQNPNEKLFF
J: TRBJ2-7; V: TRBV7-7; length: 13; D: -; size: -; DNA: TGTGCCAGCAGCCTAGGACAGCTTAACGAGCAGTACTTC; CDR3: CASSLGQLNEQYF
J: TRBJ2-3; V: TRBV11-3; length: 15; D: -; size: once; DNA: TGTGCCAGCAGCTCCTTGGGTGGAGTCACCGATACGCAGTATTTT; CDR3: CASSSLGGVTDTQYF
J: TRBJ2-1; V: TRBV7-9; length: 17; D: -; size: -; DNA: TGTGCCAGCAGCCTATCCTTAAGGGGGTATAAAAGGAATGAGCAGTTCTTC; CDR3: CASSLSLRGYKRNEQFF
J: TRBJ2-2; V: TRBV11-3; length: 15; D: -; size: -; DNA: TGTGCCAGCAGCCACAGGGATACGAACACCGGGGAGCTGTTTTTT; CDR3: CASSHRDTNTGELFF
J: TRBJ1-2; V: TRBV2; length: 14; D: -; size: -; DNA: TGTGCCAGCACCGGATTAAACAGGGTTTATGGCTACACCTTC; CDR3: CASTGLNRVYGYTF
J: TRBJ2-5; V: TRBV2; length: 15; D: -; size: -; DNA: TGTGCCAGCAGTGTACCCAGGGGGGAGTTAGAGACCCAGTACTTC; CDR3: CASSVPRGELETQYF
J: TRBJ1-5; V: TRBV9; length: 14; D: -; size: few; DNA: TGTGCCAGCAGCCGGGACACTAGCAATCAGCCCCAGCATTTT; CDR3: CASSRDTSNQPQHF
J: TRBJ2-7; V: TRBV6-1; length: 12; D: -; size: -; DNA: TGTGCCAGCAGTGAACTCCCCTACGAGCAGTACTTC; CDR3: CASSELPYEQYF
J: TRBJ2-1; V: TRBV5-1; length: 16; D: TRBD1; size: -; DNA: TGCGCCAGCAGCCTAACGACAGGGGTGAAATACAATGAGCAGTTCTTC; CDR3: CASSLTTGVKYNEQFF
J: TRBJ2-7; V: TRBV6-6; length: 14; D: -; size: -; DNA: TGTGCCAGCAGCCAAGCAGGGGGGTTTTACGAGCAGTACTTC; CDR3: CASSQAGGFYEQYF